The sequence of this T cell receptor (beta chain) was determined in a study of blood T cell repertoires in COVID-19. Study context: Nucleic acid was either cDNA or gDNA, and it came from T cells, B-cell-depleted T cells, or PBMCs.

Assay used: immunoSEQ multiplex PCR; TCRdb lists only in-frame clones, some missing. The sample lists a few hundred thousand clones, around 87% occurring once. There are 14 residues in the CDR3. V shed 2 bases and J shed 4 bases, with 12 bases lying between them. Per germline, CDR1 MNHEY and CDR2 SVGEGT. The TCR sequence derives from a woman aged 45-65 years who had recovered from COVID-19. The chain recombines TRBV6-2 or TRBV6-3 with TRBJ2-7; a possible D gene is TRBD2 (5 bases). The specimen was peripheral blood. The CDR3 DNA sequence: TGTGCCAGCAGTTACGAGGGCTCCATTTACGAGCAGTACTTC. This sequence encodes CASSYEGSIYEQYF.